Below are 31 T cell receptor beta chains sequenced from a single sample in a study of blood T cell repertoires in COVID-19. The repertoire was sequenced with immunoSEQ multiplex PCR; TCRdb's copy has only in-frame clones and lacks some. This sample has over 250,000 clones, with 75% to 90% found just once. The sample was peripheral blood. The receptors originated from a woman between 45 and 60 years old with COVID-19, enrolled during active disease.

V usage is TRBV27 and J usage is TRBJ1-2, with TRBD1 matching over 7 bases. Germline V CDR1 and CDR2: MNHEY, SMNVEV (reference sequence). J was trimmed by 2 bases and V by 5 bases; bases with no gene match: 5. There are 14 residues in the CDR3. The CDR3 bases are TGTGCCAGCAGTCCCCAGGGACAGAACTATGGCTACACCTTC. Translated, it gives CASSPQGQNYGYTF.

The CDR3 loop is CASSATVAASRLQGYTF. In nucleotides, the CDR3 is TGTGCCAGCAGCGCAACTGTTGCAGCGTCCCGACTTCAGGGCTACACCTTC. V is TRBV9 and J is TRBJ1-2; D not certain. Germline CDR1 and CDR2: SGDLS and YYNGEE. The CDR3 length is 17 residues. V was trimmed by 3 bases and J by 8 bases, leaving 26 bases between them.

This clone was detected only a few times. This chain connects TRBV5-1 to TRBJ1-3; D gene ambiguous. The CDR3 runs 11 residues. Trimming shortened V by 4 bases and J by 4 bases, and 3 bases separated the two germline ends. CDR1 SGHRS and CDR2 YFSETQ come from the germline V gene. The CDR3 here is CASSGGNTIYF. CDR3 sequence (DNA): TGCGCCAGCAGCGGCGGAAACACCATATATTTT.

CDR3: CAWTVDNEAFF. CDR3 in DNA: TGTGCCTGGACCGTGGACAATGAAGCTTTCTTT. V and J are TRBV30 and TRBJ1-1; the D gene is possibly TRBD1 (5 bases). This CDR3 is 11 amino acids long. The V gene's germline CDR1 is GTSNPN and CDR2 SVGIG (reference sequence). The V gene lost 4 bases and the J gene lost 7 bases, with 10 bases spanning the gap.

The gene calls are TRBV19 and TRBJ1-1, with D possibly matching TRBD1 (5 bases). The CDR3 totals 19 residues. V shed 8 bases and J shed 1 base, with 29 bases lying between them. Germline lookup yields CDR1 LNHDA and CDR2 SQIVND (reference sequence). CDR3 region: CASLGTKAQGPRRNTEAFF. In DNA, the CDR3 is TGTGCCAGTCTTGGGACTAAGGCGCAGGGTCCTAGGCGGAACACTGAAGCTTTCTTT.

V and J are TRBV24-1 and TRBJ2-7; 7 bases map to TRBD2. V trimming: 7 bases; J trimming: 2 bases; junction bases outside the gene matches: 10. Germline V gives CDR1 KGHDR, CDR2 SFDVKD. The CDR3 extends over 15 amino acids. Here the CDR3 DNA reads TGTGCCACCAGCCAGCCGGGACTACCGCCCTACGAGCAGTACTTC. Its translation: CATSQPGLPPYEQYF.

The chain has TRBV2 and TRBJ2-7; 10 bases fit TRBD2. Germline-derived CDR1 and CDR2 are SNHLY and FYNNEI. The CDR3 sequence is 15 residues long. V lost 8 bases to trimming and J lost 0 bases; unmatched junction nucleotides: 7. The CDR3 protein is CASDGLAESSYEQYF. The DNA of the CDR3 is TGTGCCAGCGATGGACTAGCGGAGAGCTCCTACGAGCAGTACTTC.

The chain links TRBV24-1 to TRBJ2-1; TRBD2 aligns across 13 bases. CDR1 KGHDR and CDR2 SFDVKD come from the germline V gene. The CDR3 is 15 amino acids. V lost 6 bases to trimming and J lost 6 bases; unmatched junction nucleotides: 4. CDR3 sequence: CATSPTSGRFNEQFF. The CDR3 DNA reads as TGTGCCACCAGTCCGACTAGCGGGAGGTTCAATGAGCAGTTCTTC.

Only a few counts were recorded for this clone. The chain carries TRBV5-1 and TRBJ1-6; D perhaps matches TRBD1 (6 bases). The germline V gene has CDR1 SGHRS and CDR2 YFSETQ. Trimming left V 0 bases short and J 13 bases short, with 8 bases between. CDR3 size: 12 residues. CDR3 nucleotides: TGCGCCAGCAGCTTGGGGGACATTCCCCTCCACTTT. Its protein is CASSLGDIPLHF.

V usage is TRBV5-6 and J usage is TRBJ2-5; the D gene is possibly TRBD1 (6 bases). Trimming took off 6 bases at V and 4 bases at J, with 22 bases between the two ends. The CDR3 contains 16 residues. CDR1 and CDR2 (germline): SGHDT, YYEEEE. The chain's CDR3 is CASTRDTVGHGETQYF. The CDR3 DNA reads as TGTGCCAGCACACGGGACACAGTGGGGCATGGAGAGACCCAGTACTTC.

The V gene is TRBV27, the J gene TRBJ2-1; D is ambiguous. The germline V gene encodes CDR1 MNHEY and CDR2 SMNVEV (reference sequence). CDR3 length: 13 amino acids. Trimming took off 3 bases at V and 3 bases at J, with 6 bases between the two ends. This CDR3 reads CASSFYGYNEQFF. CDR3 DNA: TGTGCCAGCAGTTTCTATGGCTACAATGAGCAGTTCTTC.

This clone was seen only once. V gene TRBV7-2 combines with J gene TRBJ2-1; D is perhaps TRBD2 (5 bases). CDR1 and CDR2 (germline): SGHTA, FQGNSA. The CDR3 runs 14 residues. V gave up 0 bases and J gave up 7 bases, with 10 bases separating them. Here the CDR3 DNA reads TGTGCCAGCAGCTTAGCGGGAGTAGTAAATGAGCAGTTCTTC. Its translation: CASSLAGVVNEQFF.

V usage is TRBV5-1 and J usage is TRBJ2-1, with no clear D. V was trimmed by 2 bases and J by 8 bases, leaving 17 bases between them. The germline CDR1 and CDR2 sequences are SGHRS and YFSETQ. There are 15 residues in the CDR3. CDR3 sequence (DNA): TGCGCCAGCAGCTTAAACCCATACGGAGACGATGAGCAGTTCTTC. Translation gives CASSLNPYGDDEQFF.

The table lists this clone with a count of one. The CDR3 here is CASSRGTGEIGEQFF. CDR3 nucleotide sequence: TGTGCCAGCAGTCGCGGGACGGGAGAGATAGGTGAGCAGTTCTTC. The V gene is TRBV3-1 (or the pseudogene TRBV3-2), the J gene TRBJ2-1; possible D gene TRBD2, 6 bases. This CDR3 is 15 amino acids long. Germline V gene sequence: CDR1 LGHDT, CDR2 YNNKEL (reference sequence). Deletions cut 6 bases from V and 9 bases from J, with 21 bases between.

The CDR3 region has the DNA TGCGCCAGCAGCCGTGGTAGCGGGAGGGCCGCGTCGGAGACCCAGTACTTC. Its translation is CASSRGSGRAASETQYF. The chain links TRBV5-1 to TRBJ2-5, with 11 bases identical to TRBD2. Germline V gives CDR1 SGHRS, CDR2 YFSETQ. The V segment lost 4 bases and the J segment 5 bases; nucleotides outside the gene matches: 13. This CDR3 spans 17 amino acids.

V gene TRBV5-6 combines with J gene TRBJ2-5, with 10 bases identical to TRBD2. Germline-derived CDR1 and CDR2 are SGHDT and YYEEEE. The length of the CDR3 is 15 residues. Trimming took 1 base from V and 4 from J; bases not matched to a gene: 4. CDR3 coding DNA: TGTGCCAGCAGCTTGACTAGCGGGATAGGAGAGACCCAGTACTTC. This gives the protein CASSLTSGIGETQYF.

The V call is TRBV5-5, the J call TRBJ2-1; 11 bases fit TRBD2. V lost 6 bases and J lost 7; bases outside the gene matches: 12. The CDR3 extends over 16 amino acids. The germline V gene has CDR1 SGHKS and CDR2 YYEKEE (reference sequence). CDR3 loop: CASTTSFSGRVNEQFF. CDR3 nucleotide sequence: TGTGCCAGCACCACTTCATTTAGCGGGAGGGTTAATGAGCAGTTCTTC.

In DNA, the CDR3 is TGCGCCAGCAGCCCCGGGACTAGCGGGAGTTCAGATACGCAGTATTTT. Its protein is CASSPGTSGSSDTQYF. The rearrangement uses TRBV5-1 and TRBJ2-3; 14 nucleotides line up with TRBD2. V lost 4 bases to trimming and J lost 4 bases; unmatched junction nucleotides: 5. Germline values: CDR1 SGHRS, CDR2 YFSETQ. This CDR3 comprises 16 residues.

This clone was found a few times. The genes are TRBV7-8 and TRBJ1-1, with a possible D match to TRBD1 (5 bases). Trimming cost V 4 bases and J 0 bases, with 12 bases left between them. The CDR3 runs to 15 residues. The germline V gene has CDR1 SGHVS and CDR2 FQNEAQ. CDR3 nucleotides: TGTGCCAGCAGCTATCAGACAGTCATGAACACTGAAGCTTTCTTT. Protein product: CASSYQTVMNTEAFF.

The V gene is TRBV24-1, the J gene TRBJ2-1, with 13 positions matching TRBD2. J lost 10 bases, V lost 3 bases, and 8 bases had no gene match. Germline CDR1 is KGHDR and CDR2 is SFDVKD. The CDR3 totals 16 residues. The CDR3 DNA reads as TGTGCCACCAGTGATCCGGGACTAGCGGGACAGATGGAGCAGTTCTTC. It is translated as CATSDPGLAGQMEQFF.

The chain carries TRBV7-8 and TRBJ1-3, with 9 bases that match TRBD1. V dropped 2 bases and J dropped 0; count of bases not matched to a gene: 2. CDR3 length: 16 amino acids. The germline V gene encodes CDR1 SGHVS and CDR2 FQNEAQ. The CDR3: CASSLRDRASGNTIYF. The CDR3, as DNA: TGTGCCAGCAGCTTAAGGGACAGGGCCTCTGGAAACACCATATATTTT.

The CDR3, as DNA: TGTGCCAGCAGCTTAGCTCCTGACAGGGGGGACGGGGAGCTGTTTTTT. Translation gives CASSLAPDRGDGELFF. The chain carries TRBV7-6 and TRBJ2-2; 9 bases fit TRBD1. The length of the CDR3 is 16 residues. Germline CDR1 is SGHVS and CDR2 is FNYEAQ. The V gene end was trimmed by 0 bases and the J gene end by 7 bases; junction bases not matched to a gene: 6. Full variable domain (rest looked up from reference TRBV7-6 and TRBJ2-2): GAGVSQSPRYKVTKRGQDVALRCDPISGHVSLYWYRQALGQGPEFLTYFNYEAQQDKSGLPNDRFSAERPEGSISTLTIQRTEQRDSAMYRCASSLAPDRGDGELFFGEGSRLTVL.

This chain links TRBV7-6 with TRBJ2-7; a possible D gene is TRBD2 (5 bases). Germline V gives CDR1 SGHVS, CDR2 FNYEAQ. V was trimmed by 5 bases and J by 7 bases, leaving 24 bases between them. This CDR3 has 16 amino acids. The CDR3 DNA is TGTGCCAGCAGCCCCAAGGGTATAGGCGGGCGAACGGAGCAGTACTTC. Amino acid sequence: CASSPKGIGGRTEQYF.

The V and J genes are TRBV27 and TRBJ2-3; D possibly corresponds to TRBD1 (6 bases). CDR3 size: 14 residues. Germline CDR1 is MNHEY and CDR2 is SMNVEV (reference sequence). Deletions cut 2 bases from V and 6 bases from J, with 12 bases between. CDR3 sequence: CASSLGRGTDTQYF. The CDR3 DNA reads as TGTGCCAGCAGTTTAGGCAGGGGAACGGATACGCAGTATTTT.

This chain links TRBV28 with TRBJ2-3; 9 nucleotides align to TRBD2. Looked up from germline, CDR1 is MDHEN and CDR2 is SYDVKM. This CDR3 region has 18 residues. With 5 bases clipped from V and 0 bases from J, the junction kept 12 bases outside the gene matches. Written as DNA, the CDR3 is TGTGCCAGCAGTCCACGACTAGCGGAAGACTCTAGCACAGATACGCAGTATTTT. It yields the protein CASSPRLAEDSSTDTQYF.

This clone came up a few times. This rearrangement joins TRBV19 to TRBJ1-5; the D gene is possibly TRBD1 (5 bases). Trimming left V 6 bases short and J 2 bases short, with 11 bases between. Germline V gene data show CDR1 as LNHDA and CDR2 as SQIVND (reference sequence). The CDR3 covers 14 residues. In DNA form, the CDR3 reads TGTGCCAGTAGACCGGACACCCGCAATCAGCCCCAGCATTTT. It specifies CASRPDTRNQPQHF.

The J gene is TRBJ2-3, the V gene TRBV29-1; TRBD2 matches at 7 bases. Trimming took 7 bases from V and 14 from J; bases not matched to a gene: 12. This CDR3 has 11 amino acids. CDR1 and CDR2 (germline): SQVTM, ANQGSEA. In DNA, the CDR3 is TGCAGCGGCCGCGGGAGCGGCCCGGCGTATTTT. This encodes CSGRGSGPAYF.

The chain is built from TRBV6-5 and TRBJ1-2, with 7 bases aligning to TRBD1. The junction had 14 bases not matched to a gene; V was cut back by 6 bases and J by 7 bases. The germline V gene encodes CDR1 MNHEY and CDR2 SVGAGI. The CDR3 loop spans 15 amino acids. The CDR3 region is CASRPSGRDRVGYTF. DNA of the CDR3: TGTGCCAGCAGACCCTCCGGTAGAGACAGGGTTGGCTACACCTTC.

The gene calls are TRBV5-8 and TRBJ2-3; perhaps TRBD1 as D (6 bases). Trimming took off 1 base at V and 4 bases at J, with 19 bases between the two ends. This CDR3 contains 17 residues. Per the germline V gene, CDR1 is SGHTS and CDR2 is YDEGEE. The CDR3 region has the DNA TGTGCCAGCAGCTTGTTCGCCACTAGGACAGACTCAGATACGCAGTATTTT. This gives the protein CASSLFATRTDSDTQYF.

V is TRBV5-4 and J is TRBJ2-7; TRBD2 aligns across 8 bases. Germline lookup yields CDR1 SGHNT and CDR2 YYREEE (reference sequence). V was pared by 0 bases and J by 1 base, with 12 bases of the junction left unmatched. The CDR3 has 18 amino acids. Written as DNA, the CDR3 is TGTGCCAGCAGCTTGGAACCCAAGGCTAGCGGGCGATCCTACGAGCAGTACTTC. Amino acids: CASSLEPKASGRSYEQYF.

V usage is TRBV10-3 and J usage is TRBJ2-7, with 7 bases matching TRBD1. J was trimmed by 0 bases and V by 3 bases; bases with no gene match: 5. This CDR3 comprises 15 residues. Germline V CDR1 and CDR2: ENHRY, SYGVKD. The CDR3 here is CAISDGTDSSYEQYF. DNA of the CDR3: TGTGCCATCAGTGATGGGACAGACAGCTCCTACGAGCAGTACTTC.